This T cell receptor (beta chain) is drawn from a study of response to subunit inactivated influenza vaccine. Overall study results and limits: The authors suggested that few new T cells are recruited per seasonal influenza vaccination.

Comment on this clonotype: Its antigen is still unknown.

TCRdb independently ran MiXCR on the RT-PCR reads; one entry per CDR3 protein. The sample consists of some 600,000 distinct CDR3 sequences, less than 15% of them appearing once. CDR3 length equals 15 residues. V gave up 4 bases and J gave up 3 bases; unmatched junction bases: 3. Germline V gene lookup returns CDR1 LGHDT and CDR2 YNNKEL (reference sequence). This specimen was PBMCs from blood, taken 14 days before vaccination. The sequence derives from a man aged 50 or older who received an inactivated influenza vaccine. The rearrangement joins TRBV3-1 to TRBJ2-7; TRBD2 aligns across 13 bases. This CDR3 is CASSRGLAGDYEQYF. The CDR3 coding sequence is TGTGCCAGCAGCCGAGGACTAGCGGGGGACTACGAGCAGTACTTC.